Below are 15 T cell receptor beta chains sequenced from a single sample in a study of shared clonotypes between healthy human individuals. Some clones are missing from TCRdb's copy, which holds only in-frame ones; the method was immunoSEQ multiplex PCR. Here the sample spans 550,000 to 800,000 clones, 90% being singletons. Sequencing was performed on memory CD8+ T cells from PBMCs. Subset reported: CD45RO+ cells pooled with CCR7-negative TemRA cells. The receptor source for this set is a young man in good health. Some clones in this sample may be carry-over from other donors' samples.

This chain connects TRBV28 to TRBJ2-1, with 7 nucleotides matching TRBD1. Germline values: CDR1 MDHEN, CDR2 SYDVKM. V lost 5 bases, J lost 0 bases, and 7 bases stayed unmatched. This CDR3 has 16 residues. This CDR3 reads CASSVMGQSSYNEQFF. CDR3 nucleotides: TGTGCCAGCAGTGTAATGGGACAGAGCTCCTACAATGAGCAGTTCTTC.

J is TRBJ2-1 and V is TRBV4-3; D is possibly TRBD2 (5 bases). The germline V gene encodes CDR1 LGHNA and CDR2 YSLEER. Deletions cut 3 bases from V and 4 bases from J, with 7 bases between. The CDR3 totals 13 residues. CDR3 in amino acids: CASSHPGYNEQFF. The CDR3 DNA is TGCGCCAGCAGCCATCCGGGGTACAATGAGCAGTTCTTC.

CDR3 DNA sequence: TGTGCCAGCAGCCATCGGGAGAGGGTCTACAATGAGCAGTTCTTC. Translation gives CASSHRERVYNEQFF. The chain combines TRBV7-9 with TRBJ2-1; tentative D call: TRBD2 (6 bases). V was trimmed by 5 bases and J by 3 bases, leaving 14 bases between them. There are 15 residues in the CDR3. The germline V gene encodes CDR1 SEHNR and CDR2 FQNEAQ (reference sequence).

This chain uses TRBV27 with TRBJ2-3, with D perhaps TRBD1 (6 bases). CDR3 length equals 16 residues. CDR1 MNHEY and CDR2 SMNVEV come from the germline V gene (reference sequence). Deletions cut 2 bases from V and 1 base from J, with 13 bases between. For the CDR3, the DNA is TGTGCCAGCAGTTTACTTGTACCAGGGGGCACAGATACGCAGTATTTT. This codes for CASSLLVPGGTDTQYF.

This chain links TRBV19 with TRBJ1-5; the D is unclear. Trimming cost V 5 bases and J 1 base, with 12 bases left between them. Per germline, CDR1 LNHDA and CDR2 SQIVND (reference sequence). The CDR3 loop spans 15 amino acids. Written as DNA, the CDR3 is TGTGCCAGTAGTTACCGAACAAGGAGCAATCAGCCCCAGCATTTT. Translated, it gives CASSYRTRSNQPQHF.

CDR3 bases: TGTGCCAGCAGTTCGAGGGAATCCGGGGGTTTGGATGGCTACACCTTC. This translates into CASSSRESGGLDGYTF. This chain connects TRBV6-5 to TRBJ1-2; tentative D call: TRBD1 (5 bases). Trimming removed 4 bases from V and 6 bases from J, with 21 bases in between. CDR3 length: 16 residues. Germline V gives CDR1 MNHEY, CDR2 SVGAGI.

V gene TRBV6-4 combines with J gene TRBJ2-1; D unresolved. The CDR3 is made up of 13 amino acids. Germline V gene lookup returns CDR1 MRHNA and CDR2 SNTAGT. The V and J ends lost 5 bases and 4 bases respectively, with 9 bases between them. DNA of the CDR3: TGTGCCAGCAGTACAGCGCATTACAATGAGCAGTTCTTC. Translated, it gives CASSTAHYNEQFF.

V gene TRBV27 combines with J gene TRBJ2-3; D is undetermined. This CDR3 is 16 amino acids long. Trimming took off 0 bases at V and 2 bases at J, with 12 bases between the two ends. Germline CDR1 is MNHEY and CDR2 is SMNVEV (reference sequence). CDR3 protein: CASSLSRQAYTDTQYF. Written as DNA, the CDR3 is TGTGCCAGCAGTTTATCGAGGCAGGCTTACACAGATACGCAGTATTTT.

On this clone itself: Other DNA sequences from this sample encode an identical CDR3 as well. The chain couples TRBV27 to TRBJ2-7, with 7 nucleotides matching TRBD2. This CDR3 spans 13 amino acids. V lost 5 bases to trimming and J lost 2 bases; unmatched junction nucleotides: 3. The germline CDR1 and CDR2 sequences are MNHEY and SMNVEV (reference sequence). The CDR3 DNA reads as TGTGCCAGCAGTCCCGGACTAGCCTACGAGCAGTACTTC. It translates to CASSPGLAYEQYF.

The chain has TRBV5-4 and TRBJ2-1; 8 nucleotides align to TRBD1. After removal of 6 bases from V and 4 bases from J, the junction contained 9 bases not matched to a gene. CDR3 size: 15 residues. Germline lookup yields CDR1 SGHNT and CDR2 YYREEE (reference sequence). Written as DNA, the CDR3 is TGTGCCAGCACCAAGGGAACAGGGGGGTACAATGAGCAGTTCTTC. Protein: CASTKGTGGYNEQFF.

V and J are TRBV14 and TRBJ1-2; 7 nucleotides line up with TRBD1. This CDR3 comprises 13 residues. Per germline, CDR1 SGHDN and CDR2 FVKESK. The V gene end was trimmed by 5 bases and the J gene end by 3 bases; junction bases not matched to a gene: 3. The CDR3 DNA follows: TGTGCCAGCAGCTTCGACAGGGACTATGGCTACACCTTC. Its translation is CASSFDRDYGYTF.

This chain joins TRBV15 and TRBJ2-7, with TRBD1 matching over 9 bases. Trimming removed 6 bases from V and 3 bases from J; junction bases left unmatched: 9. The germline V gene has CDR1 LNHNV and CDR2 YYDKDF (reference sequence). This CDR3 has 15 residues. The CDR3 here is CATSENPGQGYEQYF. CDR3 bases: TGTGCCACCAGTGAGAACCCGGGACAGGGCTACGAGCAGTACTTC.

The chain couples TRBV7-2 to TRBJ2-2; TRBD2 aligns across 8 bases. Germline values: CDR1 SGHTA, CDR2 FQGNSA. Losses at the gene ends were 4 bases for V and 0 bases for J; bases not matched to a gene: 13. The CDR3 has 19 residues. CDR3 region: CASSSPTGLVVPNTGELFF. In DNA, the CDR3 is TGTGCCAGCAGCTCCCCCACGGGACTAGTCGTGCCGAACACCGGGGAGCTGTTTTTT.

V is TRBV6-5 and J is TRBJ2-2; 10 positions match TRBD1. This CDR3 has 16 amino acids. CDR1 is MNHEY, CDR2 SVGAGI, per germline. The V and J ends lost 1 base and 7 bases, in that order; junction bases with no gene match: 6. The CDR3 DNA sequence: TGTGCCAGCAGTTACTTGAAGACAGGGGGCTTCGGGGAGCTGTTTTTT. Encoded protein: CASSYLKTGGFGELFF.

The V gene is TRBV7-3, the J gene TRBJ1-1; D is uncertain. The CDR3 contains 13 residues. V was shortened by 6 bases and J by 1 base, with 9 bases between the two germline ends. CDR1 and CDR2 (germline): SGHTA, FQGTGA. The CDR3 DNA follows: TGTGCCAGCAGTTCGGAAGAGAACACTGAAGCTTTCTTT. Translated: CASSSEENTEAFF.